This TCR beta chain appears in the sequencing data of a study of blood T cell repertoires in COVID-19. For the study at large: COVID-19 samples collected from the United States, Italy and Spain covered acute and convalescent phases.

This clone has a single count. Deletions cut 6 bases from V and 4 bases from J, with 12 bases between. Germline V lookup: CDR1 SNHLY, CDR2 FYNNEI. CDR3 length: 13 amino acids. Original analysis: From reference gene primer amplification, estimates of nucleated cell counts were derived. Produced via immunoSEQ multiplex PCR; TCRdb's table is partial and in-frame only. Clone size and the V and J calls come from that table; the DNA yielded D and trimming. This sample has 70,000 to 95,000 clones, with 85% to 95% found just once. This chain connects TRBV2 to TRBJ2-5; D uncertain. The receptor was isolated from a woman in her fifties or sixties with active COVID-19. The sequenced material came from peripheral blood. CDR3 sequence: CASSAPARETQYF. The DNA for the CDR3 is TGTGCCAGCAGCGCTCCCGCGCGAGAGACCCAGTACTTC. The whole variable domain, remainder taken from reference TRBV2 and TRBJ2-5, is EPEVTQTPSHQVTQMGQEVILRCVPISNHLYFYWYRQILGQKVEFLVSFYNNEISEKSEIFDDQFSVERPDGSNFTLKIRSTKLEDSAMYFCASSAPARETQYFGPGTRLLVL.